This T cell receptor beta chain was sequenced during a study of cytomegalovirus exposure and HLA in healthy donors. General observations from the study: A list of roughly 160 TCR beta chains associated with cytomegalovirus was given. In a later analysis, productive TCRs from donors in an Asian-associated ancestry cluster reportedly carried fewer N-insertions than the cohort mean. Earlier analysis yielded a pattern in which most TCR beta V segments were productive about 90% or about 30% of the time. Indistinguishable V segments such as TRBV6-2 and TRBV6-3 were excluded.

The PCR ran on 60 Vbeta and 13 Jbeta primers. Profiled with immunoSEQ multiplex PCR; TCRdb holds only in-frame clones, not every one. The table records 49,000 or so clones, 81% of them present only once. This clone turned up a few times. Its matching antigen is unknown. This CDR3 region has 12 residues. The germline V gene has CDR1 SGHTS and CDR2 YDEGEE. V lost 2 bases, J lost 3 bases, and 5 bases lay in between. Source material: PBMCs. This chain connects TRBV5-8 to TRBJ1-1; D gene unclear. This TCR derives from a boy aged 10-17 years in good health and CMV-seropositive. CDR3 in amino acids: CASSFPDTEAFF. In DNA, the CDR3 is TGTGCCAGCAGCTTCCCTGACACTGAAGCTTTCTTT. Full variable domain (outside the CDR3, taken from reference TRBV5-8 and TRBJ1-1): EAGVTQSPTHLIKTRGQQATLRCSPISGHTSVYWYQQALGLGLQFLLWYDEGEERNRGNFPPRFSGRQFPNYSSELNVNALELEDSALYLCASSFPDTEAFFGQGTRLTVV.